Presented here are 18 T cell receptor beta chains from one specimen sequenced in a study of neurological immune-mediated disorders. TCRdb used MiXCR to reprocess the 5' RACE reads, holding one entry per CDR3 protein. The sample carries about 44,000 distinct CDR3 sequences, approximately 21% recorded once. Time point denoted: technical triplicate 3. The sequenced material came from PBMCs. The receptor set was obtained from a man in his sixties with HTLV-1-associated myelopathy (HAM/TSP).

This clonotype has at least ten counts. The chain recombines TRBV20-1 with TRBJ2-1, with TRBD2 matching 11 bases. This CDR3 is 14 amino acids long. Germline V gene data show CDR1 as DFQATT and CDR2 as SNEGSKA (reference sequence). V shed 6 bases, J shed 9 bases, and the junction held 10 bases outside the gene matches. In DNA, the CDR3 is TGCAGTGCCGATACTAGCGGGAGTCTTACTGAGCAGTTCTTC. This gives the protein CSADTSGSLTEQFF.

This clonotype was seen repeatedly, ten times or more. The rearrangement joins TRBV5-6 to TRBJ2-5, with 11 bases lining up with TRBD2. Germline CDR1 SGHDT, CDR2 YYEEEE. V trimming: 4 bases; J trimming: 0 bases; junction bases outside the gene matches: 2. The CDR3 length is 15 residues. The CDR3 region has the DNA TGTGCCAGCAGCAGGGGACTAGCGGACCAAGAGACCCAGTACTTC. It codes for CASSRGLADQETQYF.

In this sample, this clonotype turned up many times. V usage is TRBV2 and J usage is TRBJ2-7; perhaps D is TRBD1 or TRBD2 (5 bases each). V lost 4 bases and J lost 7, with 14 bases in between. This CDR3 spans 13 amino acids. Germline values: CDR1 SNHLY, CDR2 FYNNEI. Here the CDR3 reads CASSGSGPREQYF. CDR3 sequence (DNA): TGTGCCAGCAGTGGATCGGGGCCCCGAGAGCAGTACTTC.

This clonotype was recorded a few times. V and J are TRBV20-1 and TRBJ1-2, with TRBD1 identical over 7 bases. The length of the CDR3 is 14 residues. V dropped 0 bases and J dropped 6; count of bases not matched to a gene: 7. Germline loops: CDR1 DFQATT, CDR2 SNEGSKA (reference sequence). The CDR3 is CSARDFGTVDGYTF. CDR3 in DNA: TGCAGTGCTAGAGATTTCGGGACAGTTGATGGCTACACCTTC.

This clonotype was recorded many times. The chain is built from TRBV5-1 and TRBJ2-5; D is ambiguous. Trimming shortened V by 0 bases and J by 5 bases, and 5 bases separated the two germline ends. Germline CDR1 is SGHRS and CDR2 is YFSETQ. The CDR3 covers 12 residues. CDR3 residues: CASSLGVETQYF. Written as DNA, the CDR3 is TGCGCCAGCAGCTTGGGGGTCGAGACCCAGTACTTC.

This clonotype has ten or more counts. The chain joins TRBV7-2 to TRBJ2-4, with 9 bases matching TRBD2. V lost 1 base and J lost 0; bases outside the gene matches: 4. There are 17 residues in the CDR3. In germline, CDR1 is SGHTA, CDR2 FQGNSA. CDR3 region: CASSLGGLALAKNIQYF. The DNA of the CDR3 is TGTGCCAGCAGCTTAGGGGGACTAGCTTTAGCCAAAAACATTCAGTACTTC.

This clonotype was observed many times. The V call is TRBV9, the J call TRBJ2-1; TRBD2 is a possible D gene (6 bases). The CDR3 covers 13 residues. The germline gives CDR1 SGDLS, CDR2 YYNGEE. Trimming took 2 bases from V and 7 from J, leaving 10 bases between them. In DNA form, the CDR3 reads TGTGCCAGCAGCGTGGCGGGGAAAAATGAGCAGTTCTTC. As protein: CASSVAGKNEQFF.

Many counts were recorded for this clonotype. This chain joins TRBV29-1 and TRBJ2-3, with D perhaps given as TRBD1 or TRBD2 (6 bases each). Per the germline V gene, CDR1 is SQVTM and CDR2 is ANQGSEA. Deletions cut 6 bases from V and 3 bases from J, with 22 bases between. This CDR3 contains 16 residues. CDR3 in DNA: TGCAGCGTCGGAGGGGGATCAGGGTATAGAACAGATACGCAGTATTTT. Its translation is CSVGGGSGYRTDTQYF.

The rearrangement uses TRBV6-1 and TRBJ2-1; tentatively, D is TRBD1 or TRBD2 (6 bases each). This CDR3 contains 21 residues. In germline, CDR1 is MNHNS, CDR2 SASEGT. V was shortened by 4 bases and J by 0 bases, with 28 bases between the two germline ends. The CDR3 bases are TGTGCCAGCAGTGGGGCAGATTGGGGGGCCTCTTACTTAAGCTCCTACAATGAGCAGTTCTTC. As protein: CASSGADWGASYLSSYNEQFF.

This clonotype was seen ten or more times. The chain couples TRBV20-1 to TRBJ1-4; TRBD1 matches at 8 bases. V gave up 2 bases and J gave up 5 bases; unmatched junction bases: 16. Germline V lookup: CDR1 DFQATT, CDR2 SNEGSKA (reference sequence). The CDR3 totals 18 residues. The CDR3 nucleotides read TGCAGTGCTAGACTTCGACAGGGGCCCATCGGATCAAATGAAAAACTGTTTTTT. It yields the protein CSARLRQGPIGSNEKLFF.

Worth noting for this clonotype: Since a much larger clone is just one base distant, this may be a read error. The chain joins TRBV5-1 to TRBJ2-2; D may match TRBD1 or TRBD2 (5 bases each). Trimming left V 2 bases short and J 7 bases short, with 12 bases between. Germline CDR1 and CDR2: SGHRS and YFSETQ. The CDR3 consists of 14 residues. In DNA, the CDR3 is TGCGCCAGCAGCTTAGAAGGGGACGGCGGGGAGCTGTTTTTT. Translated: CASSLEGDGGELFF. Full variable domain (remainder filled in from reference TRBV5-1 and TRBJ2-2): KAGVTQTPRYLIKTRGQQVTLSCSPISGHRSVSWYQQTPGQGLQFLFEYFSETQRNKGNFPGRFSGRQFSNSRSEMNVSTLELGDSALYLCASSLEGDGGELFFGEGSRLTVL.

This clonotype has a count of ten or more. The rearrangement joins TRBV24-1 to TRBJ2-2; tentatively, D is TRBD1 (5 bases). Trimming left V 3 bases short and J 3 bases short, with 13 bases between. CDR1 KGHDR and CDR2 SFDVKD come from the germline V gene. The CDR3 extends over 16 amino acids. DNA for the CDR3: TGTGCCACCAGTGATCCCAGGGCGAGGCACACCGGGGAGCTGTTTTTT. The encoded protein is CATSDPRARHTGELFF.

This clonotype was seen a handful of times. The chain joins TRBV20-1 to TRBJ2-2; 12 bases line up with TRBD1. CDR3 length equals 15 residues. Unmatched junction bases numbered 7, after V lost 7 bases and J lost 4 bases. Germline values: CDR1 DFQATT, CDR2 SNEGSKA (reference sequence). CDR3 loop: CSVLVGQGATGELFF. The CDR3 DNA reads TGCAGTGTCCTCGTGGGACAGGGGGCCACCGGGGAGCTGTTTTTT.

This clonotype has a count of ten or more. This chain connects TRBV4-1 to TRBJ2-3, with D hard to call. Deletions cut 1 base from V and 2 bases from J, with 10 bases between. CDR1 MGHRA and CDR2 YSYEKL come from the germline V gene. This CDR3 is built from 15 residues. The CDR3 region is CASSQVSRDTDTQYF. For the CDR3, the DNA is TGCGCCAGCAGCCAAGTGTCCAGAGACACAGATACGCAGTATTTT.

V gene TRBV19 combines with J gene TRBJ1-1; D is undetermined. Trimming shortened V by 6 bases and J by 1 base, and 9 bases separated the two germline ends. CDR3 size: 13 residues. CDR1 and CDR2 from the germline V gene are LNHDA and SQIVND (reference sequence). Written as DNA, the CDR3 is TGTGCCAGTAGCTCACAAACGAACACTGAAGCTTTCTTT. As protein: CASSSQTNTEAFF.

This rearrangement joins TRBV7-2 to TRBJ1-1; no clear D. Looked up from germline, CDR1 is SGHTA and CDR2 is FQGNSA. The CDR3 is 12 amino acids. Trimming removed 2 bases at V and 7 bases at J, with 8 bases between. CDR3 nucleotide sequence: TGTGCCAGCAGCTTAACGCATGTTGAAGCTTTCTTT. Translation gives CASSLTHVEAFF.

The V and J genes are TRBV7-2 and TRBJ2-5, with D perhaps matching TRBD1 or TRBD2 (7 bases each). CDR3 length: 15 amino acids. V lost 5 bases to trimming and J lost 2 bases, with 15 bases between them. Germline CDR1 reads SGHTA; CDR2 reads FQGNSA. The CDR3 bases are TGTGCCAGCAGCGTCCAGGGGGGGGGACAAGAGACCCAGTACTTC. Its translation: CASSVQGGGQETQYF.

This clonotype has a count of ten or more. The chain carries TRBV3-1 and TRBJ2-7, with TRBD1 matching over 7 bases. CDR1 is LGHDT and CDR2 is YNNKEL in the germline V gene (reference sequence). V was clipped by 4 bases and J by 7 bases; unmatched bases: 13. The CDR3 runs 15 residues. For the CDR3, the DNA is TGTGCCAGCAGCCCAAGACAGGGCGTACCTAGGGAGCAGTACTTC. Encoded protein: CASSPRQGVPREQYF.